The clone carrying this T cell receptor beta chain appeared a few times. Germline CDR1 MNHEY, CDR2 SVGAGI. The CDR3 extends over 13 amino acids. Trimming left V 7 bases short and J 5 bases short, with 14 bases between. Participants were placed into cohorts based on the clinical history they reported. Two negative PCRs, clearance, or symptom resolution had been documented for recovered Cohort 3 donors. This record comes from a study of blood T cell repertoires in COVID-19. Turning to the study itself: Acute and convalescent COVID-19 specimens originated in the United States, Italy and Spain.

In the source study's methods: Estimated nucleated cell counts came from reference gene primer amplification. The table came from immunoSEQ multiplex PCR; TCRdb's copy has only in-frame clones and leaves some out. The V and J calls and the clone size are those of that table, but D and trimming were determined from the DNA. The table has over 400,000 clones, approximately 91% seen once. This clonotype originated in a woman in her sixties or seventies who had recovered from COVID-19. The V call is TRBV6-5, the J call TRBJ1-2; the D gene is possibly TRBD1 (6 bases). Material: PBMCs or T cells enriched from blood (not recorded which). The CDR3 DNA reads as TGTGCCAGCAACGGGGGGCGCGGTTATGGCTACACCTTC. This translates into CASNGGRGYGYTF.